Shown below are 24 T cell receptor beta chains from a single sample sequenced in a study of blood T cell repertoires in COVID-19. Clones were read by immunoSEQ multiplex PCR, and TCRdb kept only the in-frame ones, dropping some. The sample shows 350,000 to 450,000 clones, nearly 90% of them seen only once. Source material: PBMCs or T cells enriched from blood (not recorded which). These receptors were taken from a woman aged 25 to 39 who had recovered from COVID-19.

The J gene is TRBJ2-7, the V gene TRBV5-1, with 14 nucleotides matching TRBD2. Germline CDR1 reads SGHRS; CDR2 reads YFSETQ. Trimming removed 4 bases from V and 6 bases from J; junction bases left unmatched: 6. The CDR3 spans 15 residues. In DNA form, the CDR3 reads TGCGCCAGCAGCCCGGGACTAGCGGGAGTTGTCGAGCAGTACTTC. Protein sequence: CASSPGLAGVVEQYF.

The rearrangement uses TRBV5-1 and TRBJ1-2; 9 bases match TRBD1. This CDR3 has 14 residues. Trimming removed 2 bases from V and 6 bases from J; junction bases left unmatched: 5. The germline CDR1 and CDR2 sequences are SGHRS and YFSETQ. For the CDR3, the DNA is TGCGCCAGCAGCTTAGGAACAGGGGGCGATGGCTACACCTTC. Translation: CASSLGTGGDGYTF.

The chain combines TRBV28 with TRBJ1-5; the D gene is possibly TRBD1 (5 bases). In germline, CDR1 is MDHEN, CDR2 SYDVKM. Deletions cut 5 bases from V and 2 bases from J, with 16 bases between. CDR3 length: 16 residues. CDR3 nucleotides: TGTGCCAGCAGTCCCTGGACACTATCTGGCAATCAGCCCCAGCATTTT. Translating it yields CASSPWTLSGNQPQHF.

The CDR3: CASGLISFYEQYF. Here the CDR3 DNA reads TGTGCTAGTGGTTTGATTAGTTTTTACGAGCAGTACTTC. The chain uses TRBV12-5 and TRBJ2-7; D uncertain. The length of the CDR3 is 13 residues. Trimming took 2 bases from V and 4 from J, leaving 9 bases between them. In germline, CDR1 is LGHNT, CDR2 FRNRAP.

The CDR3 DNA sequence: TGTGCCACCAGCAGAGTGGGGGGTTCGGTTAATGAGCAGTTCTTC. Translation: CATSRVGGSVNEQFF. The chain recombines TRBV15 with TRBJ2-1; tentative D call: TRBD2 (6 bases). Germline CDR1 reads LNHNV; CDR2 reads YYDKDF (reference sequence). The CDR3 is 15 residues long. V was shortened by 1 base and J by 7 bases, with 14 bases between the two germline ends.

The CDR3 is CAISVAGGIADTQYF. The CDR3 nucleotides read TGTGCCATCAGCGTAGCGGGGGGGATCGCAGATACGCAGTATTTT. V gene TRBV10-3 combines with J gene TRBJ2-3; the match to TRBD2 covers 11 bases. The CDR3 has 15 residues. The ends lost 6 bases at V and 4 bases at J; junction bases unmatched: 6. Germline CDR1 reads ENHRY; CDR2 reads SYGVKD.

The chain combines TRBV6-5 with TRBJ1-2; D gene ambiguous. This CDR3 contains 11 residues. Trimming cost V 6 bases and J 4 bases, with 6 bases left between them. CDR1 and CDR2 from the germline V gene are MNHEY and SVGAGI. Here the CDR3 DNA reads TGTGCCAGCAGGGCAGGCTATGGCTACACCTTC. This encodes CASRAGYGYTF.

The chain carries TRBV4-2 and TRBJ1-5; D gene ambiguous. The germline CDR1 and CDR2 sequences are LGHNA and YNFKEQ. V lost 0 bases and J 6 bases, leaving 6 bases between the germline ends. This CDR3 is built from 13 residues. The CDR3, as DNA: TGTGCCAGCAGCCAAGATCCGGTTCAGCCCCAGCATTTT. Translated, it gives CASSQDPVQPQHF.

The chain recombines TRBV9 with TRBJ2-3; 7 nucleotides agree with TRBD1. This CDR3 has 14 amino acids. Germline V gene data show CDR1 as SGDLS and CDR2 as YYNGEE. V was clipped by 4 bases and J by 4 bases; unmatched bases: 6. The CDR3 DNA sequence: TGTGCCAGCAGCCTCCGGACAGGCGCAGATACGCAGTATTTT. The encoded protein is CASSLRTGADTQYF.

This chain links TRBV19 with TRBJ1-1; 10 bases line up with TRBD1. The ends lost 3 bases at V and 11 bases at J; junction bases unmatched: 9. In germline, CDR1 is LNHDA, CDR2 SQIVND (reference sequence). This CDR3 region has 14 residues. DNA of the CDR3: TGTGCCAGTAGTATCGGAGGGACAGGGGTGGTGGCTTTCTTT. It is translated as CASSIGGTGVVAFF.

The chain recombines TRBV5-1 with TRBJ2-5, with D unresolved. This CDR3 spans 13 amino acids. Germline CDR1 is SGHRS and CDR2 is YFSETQ. Trimming stripped 4 bases from V and 3 bases from J, with 10 bases between. This CDR3 is CASSPATEETQYF. For the CDR3, the DNA is TGCGCCAGCAGCCCAGCGACCGAAGAGACCCAGTACTTC.

This clone occurred a few times. J is TRBJ2-2 and V is TRBV10-2; 8 positions match TRBD2. V shed 3 bases and J 7 bases; nucleotides not matched to a gene: 7. The CDR3 covers 15 residues. CDR1 WSHSY and CDR2 SAAADI come from the germline V gene. The CDR3 sequence is CASSDPGLVGGELFF. The CDR3, as DNA: TGCGCCAGCAGTGACCCGGGACTAGTGGGCGGGGAGCTGTTTTTT.

Worth noting for this clone: One junction end does not reproduce the germline sequence, and a read error may be involved. The CDR3 reads CASSLASGTGIGYTF. As DNA, the CDR3 is TGTGCTAGCAGCTTAGCCTCCGGGACAGGGATTGGCTACACCTTC. The rearrangement joins TRBV7-7 to TRBJ1-2, with 9 positions matching TRBD1. CDR1 is SSHAT, CDR2 FNYEAQ, per germline (reference sequence). The CDR3 is made up of 15 amino acids.

Here the CDR3 reads CASSLGQGPKLFF. Here the CDR3 DNA reads TGTGCCAGCAGCTTGGGACAGGGTCCAAAACTGTTTTTT. The chain has TRBV5-8 and TRBJ1-4; 7 positions match TRBD1. Trimming at V came to 0 bases and at J to 10 bases, leaving 3 bases not matched to a gene. CDR3 length equals 13 residues. The germline V gene has CDR1 SGHTS and CDR2 YDEGEE.

The chain links TRBV24-1 to TRBJ1-6; TRBD1 matches 7 bases. J was trimmed by 8 bases and V by 12 bases; bases with no gene match: 9. The CDR3 contains 13 residues. Germline CDR1 reads KGHDR; CDR2 reads SFDVKD. This CDR3 reads CASDREDDSPLHF. The DNA of the CDR3 is TGTGCCTCCGACAGGGAGGATGATTCACCCCTCCACTTT.

The chain is built from TRBV6-6 and TRBJ2-3; 10 nucleotides agree with TRBD1. Germline lookup yields CDR1 MNHNY and CDR2 SVGAGI (reference sequence). V lost 5 bases and J lost 4; bases outside the gene matches: 12. The CDR3 is 17 amino acids. The CDR3: CASSPLRTGGRADTQYF. The DNA of the CDR3 is TGTGCCAGCAGTCCACTCCGGACAGGGGGACGTGCAGATACGCAGTATTTT.

This clone was counted a few times. The J gene is TRBJ2-6, the V gene TRBV6-2 or TRBV6-3, with D tentatively TRBD2 (5 bases). Per the germline V gene, CDR1 is MNHEY and CDR2 is SVGEGT. This CDR3 has 16 residues. V lost 2 bases to trimming and J lost 2 bases, with 10 bases between them. The CDR3 DNA reads TGTGCCAGCAGTTACCCGAGGGCCCCTGGGGCCAACGTCCTGACTTTC. It yields the protein CASSYPRAPGANVLTF.

The genes are TRBV30 and TRBJ1-3, with D perhaps TRBD1 (5 bases). Germline loops: CDR1 GTSNPN, CDR2 SVGIG (reference sequence). The CDR3 loop spans 15 amino acids. Trimming took 2 bases from V and 2 from J, leaving 13 bases between them. The DNA for the CDR3 is TGTGCCTGGAGTTTTCAGGGAAACACTGGAAACACCATATATTTT. Translation gives CAWSFQGNTGNTIYF.

J is TRBJ1-2 and V is TRBV30; perhaps TRBD1 as D (5 bases). The germline CDR1 and CDR2 sequences are GTSNPN and SVGIG (reference sequence). This CDR3 has 12 residues. Trimming took 4 bases from V and 4 from J, leaving 10 bases between them. The CDR3 spells CAWNQGSYGYTF. The CDR3 bases are TGTGCCTGGAACCAGGGTAGCTATGGCTACACCTTC.

This sequence joins TRBV28 and TRBJ1-2, with D possibly matching TRBD1 (5 bases). Germline CDR1 MDHEN, CDR2 SYDVKM. Trimming removed 1 base from V and 8 bases from J, with 17 bases in between. The CDR3 is 15 residues long. The CDR3 sequence is CASSLSPGDRMGYTF. CDR3 in DNA: TGTGCCAGCAGTTTATCGCCGGGAGACAGAATGGGCTACACCTTC.

The V call is TRBV10-3, the J call TRBJ1-1; unclear D gene. Trimming shortened V by 0 bases and J by 3 bases, and 11 bases separated the two germline ends. There are 15 residues in the CDR3. Germline V gives CDR1 ENHRY, CDR2 SYGVKD. CDR3: CAISESLSGDTEAFF. Written as DNA, the CDR3 is TGTGCCATCAGTGAGTCGTTAAGCGGAGACACTGAAGCTTTCTTT.

The chain links TRBV9 to TRBJ2-1; tentative D call: TRBD2 (6 bases). CDR3 length equals 12 residues. Trimming shortened V by 3 bases and J by 7 bases, and 8 bases separated the two germline ends. Germline V CDR1 and CDR2: SGDLS, YYNGEE. CDR3 loop: CASSETSNEQFF. The CDR3 coding sequence is TGTGCCAGCAGCGAGACTAGTAATGAGCAGTTCTTC.

V and J are TRBV5-1 and TRBJ2-1; D is unresolved. V was cut by 0 bases and J by 6 bases, with 7 bases left in between. The CDR3 is 13 amino acids. Germline CDR1 reads SGHRS; CDR2 reads YFSETQ. This CDR3 is CASSLALSNEQFF. The CDR3 coding sequence is TGCGCCAGCAGCTTGGCGTTGTCCAATGAGCAGTTCTTC.

This chain uses TRBV12-5 with TRBJ1-4; the D gene is possibly TRBD1 (5 bases). V was trimmed by 3 bases and J by 3 bases, leaving 8 bases between them. Per germline, CDR1 LGHNT and CDR2 FRNRAP. The length of the CDR3 is 14 residues. CDR3 coding DNA: TGTGCTAGTGGTTTAGTAGGGGCTAATGAAAAACTGTTTTTT. Amino acid sequence: CASGLVGANEKLFF.